A selection of T cell receptor beta chains follows, all from one sample in a study of T cell responses to AZD1222 COVID-19 vaccine. Sequencing was performed with immunoSEQ multiplex PCR; in TCRdb, only in-frame clones are kept and a portion is missing. This sample has about 76,000 clones, with approximately 90% found just once. The source was peripheral blood, collected on day 0 of MenACWY control vaccination. Receptors were obtained from an adult in good health. The CDR3 runs from the conserved cysteine through the conserved F or W. The order of the fields is J gene, D gene, V gene, clone size, CDR3 DNA, CDR3 protein. The D gene is left open where the match is weak. Where a row states a size, it is once, few, many or the class of an expanded clone; other rows omit it.

TRBJ1-2,TRBD1,TRBV6-2/TRBV6-3,few,TGTGCCAGCAGTTACGCAGGGGGCTATGGCTACACCTTC,CASSYAGGYGYTF
TRBJ1-1,.,TRBV7-3,.,TGTGCCAGCAGCAGGGGGGAGAACACTGAAGCTTTCTTT,CASSRGENTEAFF
TRBJ2-7,TRBD1,TRBV6-5,.,TGTGCCAGCAGGACGGGACAGGCCTACGAGCAGTACTTC,CASRTGQAYEQYF
TRBJ1-5,.,TRBV7-9,.,TGTGCCAGCAGCTTAGGAGATAGCAATCAGCCCCAGCATTTT,CASSLGDSNQPQHF
TRBJ1-5,.,TRBV6-5,.,TGTGCCAGCAGTCGCGTCGCGCATCAGCCCCAGCATTTT,CASSRVAHQPQHF
TRBJ2-5,.,TRBV24-1,.,TGTGCCACCAGTGATTTGGAGACAGGGAGGGGGGAGACCCAGTACTTC,CATSDLETGRGETQYF
TRBJ1-1,.,TRBV28,.,TGTGCCAGCAGTTTAGGGATCTCCACCCTCATGAACACTGAAGCTTTCTTT,CASSLGISTLMNTEAFF
TRBJ2-1,TRBD2,TRBV11-3,.,TGTGCCAGCAGTCGACCGGAGCGGGAGGAGCAGTTCTTC,CASSRPEREEQFF
TRBJ2-5,.,TRBV20-1,.,TGCAGTGCTAGTCTAGCAGAGACCCAGTACTTC,CSASLAETQYF
TRBJ2-1,TRBD2,TRBV30,.,TGTGCCTGGAGTACTAGCGGGAGATATGGCTCCTACAATGAGCAGTTCTTC,CAWSTSGRYGSYNEQFF
TRBJ2-7,.,TRBV30,.,TGTGCCTTAGCGGTCTCCTACGAGCAGTACTTC,CALAVSYEQYF
TRBJ2-2,TRBD2,TRBV7-2,once,TGTGCCAGCAGCCACAAGCGGGATCGATCCGGGGAGCTGTTTTTT,CASSHKRDRSGELFF
TRBJ1-5,.,TRBV3-1/TRBV3-2,.,TGTGCCAGCAGCCAAGGGCACAGCCACAATCAGCCCCAGCATTTT,CASSQGHSHNQPQHF
TRBJ1-3,TRBD1,TRBV5-5,.,TGTGCCAGCAGCACCGACAGGGTTGGAAACACCATATATTTT,CASSTDRVGNTIYF
TRBJ1-3,TRBD1,TRBV7-9,.,TGTGCCAGCAGCTTAACAGGGGTAGCTGGAAACACCATATATTTT,CASSLTGVAGNTIYF
TRBJ2-3,.,TRBV27,.,TGTGCCAGCAGTATGCGTCGGGCGGATATACGGAGAGATACGCAGTATTTT,CASSMRRADIRRDTQYF
TRBJ1-1,.,TRBV28,.,TGTGCCAGCAGTTTACACGAGGGAGCGTCCGAAGCTTTCTTT,CASSLHEGASEAFF
TRBJ2-3,TRBD2,TRBV29-1,once,TGCAGCGGTCAACGGGGGGTCACAGATACGCAGTATTTT,CSGQRGVTDTQYF
TRBJ2-7,.,TRBV9,.,TGTGCCAGCAGCGCAGACATTCGAGACGAGCAGTACTTC,CASSADIRDEQYF
TRBJ1-1,TRBD1,TRBV12-3/TRBV12-4,.,TGTGCCAGTCTCGACAGGGAGAACACTGAAGCTTTCTTT,CASLDRENTEAFF
TRBJ1-1,.,TRBV7-9,.,TGTGCCAGCAGCGCGGCCGGGACCCCTGAAGCTTTCTTT,CASSAAGTPEAFF
TRBJ1-5,TRBD1,TRBV6-5,.,TGTGCCAGCAGCTCGGGACAGAATCAGCCCCAGCATTTT,CASSSGQNQPQHF
TRBJ2-5,.,TRBV5-4,.,TGTGCCAGCAGCTTTCGAGGGGAGGAGACCCAGTACTTC,CASSFRGEETQYF
TRBJ2-2,TRBD2,TRBV7-6,.,TGTGCCAGCAGCTCACAGCCGGGACTAGCGGGGATGAACACCGGGGAGCTGTTTTTT,CASSSQPGLAGMNTGELFF
TRBJ1-2,TRBD1,TRBV6-5,.,TGTGCCAGCTACGAGGGGGCCTATGGCTACACCTTC,CASYEGAYGYTF
TRBJ2-5,.,TRBV7-9,once,TGTGCCAGCAGCACTCTGGGGGTCCAGTACTTC,CASSTLGVQYF
TRBJ2-7,.,TRBV27,once,TGTGCCAGCAGTTTATACCCCCTCGGGGGCTACGAGCAGTACTTC,CASSLYPLGGYEQYF
TRBJ1-5,.,TRBV6-5,.,TGTGCCAGCAGGAGGGGGTCCAATCAGCCCCAGCATTTT,CASRRGSNQPQHF
TRBJ2-5,TRBD1,TRBV5-6,.,TGTGCCAGCAGCTCGACAGGGGTGTTAGAGACCCAGTACTTC,CASSSTGVLETQYF
TRBJ1-1,.,TRBV18,.,TGTGCCAGCGCACTAGGAACAGGGAGGGACACTGAAGCTTTCTTT,CASALGTGRDTEAFF
TRBJ1-1,.,TRBV20-1,.,TGCAGTGCTAGAGAGTCCCCCCGCCCTTTCTTT,CSARESPRPFF
TRBJ1-5,TRBD1,TRBV19,.,TGTGCCAGTAGTCTCACCGGACAGGGCCAGCCCCAGCATTTT,CASSLTGQGQPQHF
TRBJ2-3,.,TRBV5-1,.,TGCGCCAGCAGTGGGGCTAATGCGGGCCCAGATACGCAGTATTTT,CASSGANAGPDTQYF
TRBJ1-5,.,TRBV7-2,.,TGTGCCAGCAGCGCGGGGGTCAATCAGCCCCAGCATTTT,CASSAGVNQPQHF
TRBJ2-7,TRBD2,TRBV6-5,.,TGTGCCAGCAGTTATCGTAGCGGGGGTTACGAGCAGTACTTC,CASSYRSGGYEQYF
TRBJ2-7,TRBD1,TRBV28,.,TGTGCCAGCAGGACAGGGTTAATCTACGAGCAGTACTTC,CASRTGLIYEQYF
TRBJ1-5,TRBD1,TRBV5-1,few,TGCGCCAGCAGCCCCGGGACAGGCAATCAGCCCCAGCATTTT,CASSPGTGNQPQHF
TRBJ1-6,.,TRBV2,.,TGTGCCAGCATCAGCTCCTATAATTCACCCCTCCACTTT,CASISSYNSPLHF
TRBJ2-7,TRBD1,TRBV30,.,TGTGCCTGGAATCTACCGGGACAGGGGCCTTACGAGCAGTACTTC,CAWNLPGQGPYEQYF
TRBJ1-1,.,TRBV5-1,.,TGCGCCAGCAGCTTCAGGGCCCTGAACACTGAAGCTTTCTTT,CASSFRALNTEAFF
TRBJ2-7,.,TRBV28,.,TGTGCCAGCAGTTCCTCCTACGAGCAGTACTTC,CASSSSYEQYF
TRBJ1-1,.,TRBV20-1,few,TGCAGTGCTAGTACCCAGGTACCGCATGAAGCTTTCTTT,CSASTQVPHEAFF
TRBJ1-6,.,TRBV7-9,.,TGTGCCAGCAGCCTAGGTAGTGGCGAGGGTGGGAATTCACCCCTCCACTTT,CASSLGSGEGGNSPLHF
TRBJ1-2,TRBD1,TRBV6-5,.,TGTGCCAGCAGGGGGACAGGCGCTAACTATGGCTACACCTTC,CASRGTGANYGYTF
TRBJ2-3,.,TRBV10-3,.,TGTGCCATCAGTTGGGGGGGCGGCACAGATACGCAGTATTTT,CAISWGGGTDTQYF
TRBJ1-5,TRBD1,TRBV7-8,.,TGTGCCAGCAGCTTCGGACAGGGGAATAATCAGCCCCAGCATTTT,CASSFGQGNNQPQHF
TRBJ1-6,.,TRBV6-6,.,TGTGCCAGTTCCCGTTTGGGGACAAATTCACCCCTCCACTTT,CASSRLGTNSPLHF
TRBJ2-1,.,TRBV6-6,once,TGTGCCAGCAGTCCAGGTGAATACCGACGTGGCGCCTACAATGAGCAGTTCTTC,CASSPGEYRRGAYNEQFF
TRBJ2-7,.,TRBV19,.,TGTGCCAGTAGTATAGGCCAGACGAACTACGAGCAGTACTTC,CASSIGQTNYEQYF